This TCR beta chain is from a study of T cells in Graves' hyperthyroidism and ophthalmopathy. Study overall: Peripheral blood collection took place at initial diagnosis, before any treatment.

This CDR3 has 14 amino acids. V was trimmed by 4 bases and J by 4 bases, leaving 13 bases between them. CDR1 is MDHEN, CDR2 SYDVKM, per germline. TCR beta CDR3 regions were amplified from RNA. First-round RT-PCR with HTBI primers amplified the TCR CDR3 region. TCRdb reprocessed the multiplex PCR reads via MiXCR and lists one record per CDR3 protein. The table has about 360,000 distinct CDR3 sequences, around 14% seen once. At least ten counts were recorded for this clonotype. The chain recombines TRBV28 with TRBJ1-2, with no clear D. The TCR sequence derives from a woman between 18 and 29 years old with Graves' hyperthyroidism. The sequenced sample consisted of blood. CDR3 bases: TGTGCCAGCAGTTCGCCCTTCAGCATCTATGGCTACACCTTC. It translates to CASSSPFSIYGYTF.